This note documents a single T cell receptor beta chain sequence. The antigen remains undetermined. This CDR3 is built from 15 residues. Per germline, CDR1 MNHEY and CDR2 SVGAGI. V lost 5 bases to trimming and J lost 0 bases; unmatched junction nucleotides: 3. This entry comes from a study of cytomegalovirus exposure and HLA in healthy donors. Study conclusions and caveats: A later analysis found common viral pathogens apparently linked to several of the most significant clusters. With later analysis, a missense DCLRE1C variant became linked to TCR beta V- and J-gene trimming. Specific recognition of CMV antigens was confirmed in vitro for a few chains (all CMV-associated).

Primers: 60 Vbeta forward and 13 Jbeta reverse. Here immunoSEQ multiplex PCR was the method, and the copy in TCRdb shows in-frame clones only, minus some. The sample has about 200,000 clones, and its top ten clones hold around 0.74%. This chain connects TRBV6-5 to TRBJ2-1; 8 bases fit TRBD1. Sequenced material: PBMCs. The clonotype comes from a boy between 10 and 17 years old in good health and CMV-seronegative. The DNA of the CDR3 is TGTGCCAGCAGTCCCGGACAGGGCTCCTACAATGAGCAGTTCTTC. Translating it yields CASSPGQGSYNEQFF.